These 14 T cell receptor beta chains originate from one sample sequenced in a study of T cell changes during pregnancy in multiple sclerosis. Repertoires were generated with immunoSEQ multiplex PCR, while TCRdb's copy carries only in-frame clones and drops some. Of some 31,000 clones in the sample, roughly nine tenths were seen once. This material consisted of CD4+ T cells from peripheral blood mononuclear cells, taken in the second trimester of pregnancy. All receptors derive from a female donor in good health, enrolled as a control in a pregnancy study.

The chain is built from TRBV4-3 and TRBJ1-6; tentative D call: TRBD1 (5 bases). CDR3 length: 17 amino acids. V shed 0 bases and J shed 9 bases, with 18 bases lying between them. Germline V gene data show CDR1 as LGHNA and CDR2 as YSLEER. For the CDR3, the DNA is TGCGCCAGCAGCCAAGATAATAGACAGTCTCGCGTTTCACCCCTCCACTTT. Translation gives CASSQDNRQSRVSPLHF.

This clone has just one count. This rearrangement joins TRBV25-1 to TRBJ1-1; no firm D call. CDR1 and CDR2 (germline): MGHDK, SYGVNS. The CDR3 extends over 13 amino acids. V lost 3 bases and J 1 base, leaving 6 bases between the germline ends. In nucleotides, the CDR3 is TGTGCCAGCAGTGAGAGTCGGAACACTGAAGCTTTCTTT. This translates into CASSESRNTEAFF.

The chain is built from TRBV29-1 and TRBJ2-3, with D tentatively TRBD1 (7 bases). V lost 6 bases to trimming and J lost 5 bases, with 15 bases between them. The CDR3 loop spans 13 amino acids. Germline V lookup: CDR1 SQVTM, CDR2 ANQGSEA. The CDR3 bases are TGCAGCGTGGGGGCAGGGGGAGGAGATACGCAGTATTTT. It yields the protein CSVGAGGGDTQYF.

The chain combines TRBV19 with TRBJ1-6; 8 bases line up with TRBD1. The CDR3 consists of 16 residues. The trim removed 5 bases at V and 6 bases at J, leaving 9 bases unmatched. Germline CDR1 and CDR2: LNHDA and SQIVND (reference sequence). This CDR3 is CASSASQGARNSPLHF. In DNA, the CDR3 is TGTGCCAGTAGTGCAAGCCAGGGGGCGCGTAATTCACCCCTCCACTTT. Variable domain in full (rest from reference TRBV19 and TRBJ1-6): DGGITQSPKYLFRKEGQNVTLSCEQNLNHDAMYWYRQDPGQGLRLIYYSQIVNDFQKGDIAEGYSVSREKKESFPLTVTSAQKNPTAFYLCASSASQGARNSPLHFGNGTRLTVT.

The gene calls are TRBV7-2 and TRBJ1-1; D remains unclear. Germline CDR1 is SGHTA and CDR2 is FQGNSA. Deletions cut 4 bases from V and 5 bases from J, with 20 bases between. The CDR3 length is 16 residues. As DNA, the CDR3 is TGTGCCAGCAGCTCCCATCGGGGAGGGCTAGGGACTGAAGCTTTCTTT. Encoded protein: CASSSHRGGLGTEAFF.

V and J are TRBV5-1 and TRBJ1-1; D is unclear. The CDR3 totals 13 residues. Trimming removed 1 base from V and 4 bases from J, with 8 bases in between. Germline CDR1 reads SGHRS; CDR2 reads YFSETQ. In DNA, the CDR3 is TGCGCCAGCAGCTTGAGTAGCGTCACTGAAGCTTTCTTT. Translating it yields CASSLSSVTEAFF.

Here the CDR3 reads CASSSGTGQNTEAFF. DNA for the CDR3: TGTGCCAGCAGCTCCGGGACAGGGCAGAACACTGAAGCTTTCTTT. V gene TRBV5-4 combines with J gene TRBJ1-1; TRBD1 matches 9 bases. V shed 3 bases, J shed 1 base, and the junction held 4 bases outside the gene matches. Germline CDR1 reads SGHNT; CDR2 reads YYREEE (reference sequence). This CDR3 is built from 15 residues. Complete variable domain (other parts from reference TRBV5-4 and TRBJ1-1): ETGVTQSPTHLIKTRGQQVTLRCSSQSGHNTVSWYQQALGQGPQFIFQYYREEENGRGNFPPRFSGLQFPNYSSELNVNALELDDSALYLCASSSGTGQNTEAFFGQGTRLTVV.

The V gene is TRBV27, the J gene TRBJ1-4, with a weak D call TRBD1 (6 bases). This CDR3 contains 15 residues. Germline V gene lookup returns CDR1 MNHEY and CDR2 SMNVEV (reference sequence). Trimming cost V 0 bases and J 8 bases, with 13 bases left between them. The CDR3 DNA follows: TGTGCCAGCAGTTTATCTGTCAGGGGAAGGGAAAAACTGTTTTTT. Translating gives CASSLSVRGREKLFF.

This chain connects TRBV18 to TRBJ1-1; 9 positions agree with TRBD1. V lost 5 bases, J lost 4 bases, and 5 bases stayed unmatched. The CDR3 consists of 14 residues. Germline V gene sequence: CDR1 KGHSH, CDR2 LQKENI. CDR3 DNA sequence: TGTGCCAGCTCAGGGGGGACAGGGATCACTGAAGCTTTCTTT. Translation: CASSGGTGITEAFF. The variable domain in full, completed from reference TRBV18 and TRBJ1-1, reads NAGVMQNPRHLVRRRGQEARLRCSPMKGHSHVYWYRQLPEEGLKFMVYLQKENIIDESGMPKERFSAEFPKEGPSILRIQQVVRGDSAAYFCASSGGTGITEAFFGQGTRLTVV.

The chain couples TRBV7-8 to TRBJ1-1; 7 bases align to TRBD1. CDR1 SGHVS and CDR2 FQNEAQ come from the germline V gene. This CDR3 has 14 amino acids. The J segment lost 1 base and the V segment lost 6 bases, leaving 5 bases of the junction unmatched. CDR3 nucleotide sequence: TGTGCCAGCAGACCGGGGACAGCGAACACTGAAGCTTTCTTT. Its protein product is CASRPGTANTEAFF.

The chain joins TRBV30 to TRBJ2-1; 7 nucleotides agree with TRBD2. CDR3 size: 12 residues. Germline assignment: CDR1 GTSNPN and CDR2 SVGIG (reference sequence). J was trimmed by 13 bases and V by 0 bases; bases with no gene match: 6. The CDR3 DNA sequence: TGTGCCTGGAGTGTAAGGAGCGGGGTCCAGTTCTTC. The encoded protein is CAWSVRSGVQFF.

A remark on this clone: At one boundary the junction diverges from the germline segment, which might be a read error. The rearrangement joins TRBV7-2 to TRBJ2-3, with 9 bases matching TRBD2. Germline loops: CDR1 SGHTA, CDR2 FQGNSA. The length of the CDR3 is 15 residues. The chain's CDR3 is CASSSTGTSKDTQYF. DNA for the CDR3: TGTGCCAGCAGCTCCACCGGGACTAGCAAAGATACGCAGTATTTT. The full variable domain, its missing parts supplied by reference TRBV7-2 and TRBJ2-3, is GAGVSQSPSNKVTEKGKDVELRCDPISGHTALYWYRQSLGQGLEFLIYFQGNSAPDKSGLPSDRFSAERTGGSVSTLTIQRTQQEDSAVYLCASSSTGTSKDTQYFGPGTRLTVL.

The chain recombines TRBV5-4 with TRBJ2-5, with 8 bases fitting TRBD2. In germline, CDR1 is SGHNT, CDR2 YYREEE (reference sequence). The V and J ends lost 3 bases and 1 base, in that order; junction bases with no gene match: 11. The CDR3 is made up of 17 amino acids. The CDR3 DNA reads TGTGCCAGCAGCTCGGCGGGGGGAATGGGCAGCCAAGAGACCCAGTACTTC. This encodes CASSSAGGMGSQETQYF.

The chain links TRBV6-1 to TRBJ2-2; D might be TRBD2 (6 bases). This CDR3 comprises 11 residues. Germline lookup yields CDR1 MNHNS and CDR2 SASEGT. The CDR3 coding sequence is TGTGCGGGGGGAGACACCGGGGAGCTGTTTTTT. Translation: CAGGDTGELFF.